The TCR beta chain under discussion was sequenced for a study of blood T cell repertoires in COVID-19. Sequencing used immunoSEQ multiplex PCR; TCRdb keeps in-frame clones, though not all of them. The sample yields under 65,000 clones, almost 80% seen once. This clone was recorded only once. This CDR3 is 18 amino acids long. Germline assignment: CDR1 LGHDT and CDR2 YNNKEL (reference sequence). Losses at the gene ends were 3 bases for V and 2 bases for J; bases not matched to a gene: 8. The receptor comes from a woman in her forties or fifties with acute COVID-19. The chain has TRBV3-1 (or the pseudogene TRBV3-2) and TRBJ2-1; 12 nucleotides match TRBD2. The sample was PBMCs or T cells enriched from blood (not recorded which). The CDR3 here is CASSQQTSGGQTYNEQFF. The CDR3, as DNA: TGTGCCAGCAGCCAGCAGACTAGCGGGGGCCAAACCTACAATGAGCAGTTCTTC.